This TCR beta chain was sequenced for a study of blood T cell repertoires in COVID-19. Study details: In each case, the material was cDNA or gDNA derived from T cells, B-cell-depleted T cells, or PBMCs.

Generated by immunoSEQ multiplex PCR, the TCRdb table keeps only in-frame clones and is missing some. Altogether more than 50,000 clones are present, roughly 90% being singletons, with the ten largest covering roughly 14%. Sequenced input: peripheral blood. The TCR originated in a human donor with active COVID-19. The donor label of this sample is uncertain.

The CDR3 sequence is CAWSVHRFATNEKLFF. DNA for the CDR3: TGTGCCTGGAGTGTACACCGCTTTGCAACTAATGAAAAACTGTTTTTT. This chain links TRBV30 with TRBJ1-4; no clear D. CDR3 length: 16 residues. V was trimmed by 0 bases and J by 0 bases, leaving 11 bases between them. Germline assignment: CDR1 GTSNPN and CDR2 SVGIG (reference sequence).